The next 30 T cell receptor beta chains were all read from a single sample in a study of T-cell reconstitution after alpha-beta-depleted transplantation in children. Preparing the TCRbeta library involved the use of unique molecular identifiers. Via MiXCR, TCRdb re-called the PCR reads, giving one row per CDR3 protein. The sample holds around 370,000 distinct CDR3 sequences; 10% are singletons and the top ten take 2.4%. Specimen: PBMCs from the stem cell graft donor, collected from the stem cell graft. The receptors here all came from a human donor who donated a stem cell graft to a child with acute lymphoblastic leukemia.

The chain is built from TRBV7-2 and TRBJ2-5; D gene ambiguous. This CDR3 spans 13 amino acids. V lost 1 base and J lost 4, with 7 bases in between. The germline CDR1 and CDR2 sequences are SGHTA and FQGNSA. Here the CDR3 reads CASSLVVRETQYF. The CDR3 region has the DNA TGTGCCAGCAGCTTAGTCGTAAGAGAGACCCAGTACTTC. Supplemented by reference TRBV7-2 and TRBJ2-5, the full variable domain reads GAGVSQSPSNKVTEKGKDVELRCDPISGHTALYWYRQSLGQGLEFLIYFQGNSAPDKSGLPSDRFSAERTGGSVSTLTIQRTQQEDSAVYLCASSLVVRETQYFGPGTRLLVL.

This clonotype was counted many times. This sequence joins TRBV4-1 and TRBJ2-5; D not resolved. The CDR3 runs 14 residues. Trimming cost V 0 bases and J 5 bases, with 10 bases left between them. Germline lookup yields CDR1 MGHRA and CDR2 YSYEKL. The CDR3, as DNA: TGCGCCAGCAGCCAAGAACCCAGCGTGGAGACCCAGTACTTC. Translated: CASSQEPSVETQYF.

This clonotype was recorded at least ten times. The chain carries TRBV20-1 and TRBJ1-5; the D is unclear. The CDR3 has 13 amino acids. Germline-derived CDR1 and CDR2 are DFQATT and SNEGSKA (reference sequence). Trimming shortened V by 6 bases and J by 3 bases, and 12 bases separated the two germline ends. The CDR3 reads CSAGSALNQPQHF. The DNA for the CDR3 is TGCAGTGCAGGCAGTGCGCTCAATCAGCCCCAGCATTTT.

The CDR3 protein is CASSLGGAQYF. The DNA of the CDR3 is TGTGCCAGCAGCTTAGGCGGTGCGCAGTACTTC. The J gene is TRBJ2-7, the V gene TRBV7-2; no firm D call. V dropped 1 base and J dropped 9 bases, with 7 bases sitting between them. The CDR3 is 11 amino acids. Germline CDR1 and CDR2: SGHTA and FQGNSA.

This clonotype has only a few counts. The CDR3 loop reads CASRTHDRGRIAGGYTF. The CDR3 nucleotides read TGTGCCAGCAGGACTCACGACAGGGGGAGAATTGCGGGGGGCTACACCTTC. The V call is TRBV28, the J call TRBJ1-2; 9 nucleotides line up with TRBD1. The CDR3 consists of 17 residues. J lost 8 bases, V lost 6 bases, and 19 bases had no gene match. Germline V lookup: CDR1 MDHEN, CDR2 SYDVKM.

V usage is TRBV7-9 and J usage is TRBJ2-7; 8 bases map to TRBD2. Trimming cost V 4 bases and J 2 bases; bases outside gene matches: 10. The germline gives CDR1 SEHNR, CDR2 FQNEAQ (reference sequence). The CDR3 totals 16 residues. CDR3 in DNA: TGTGCCAGCAGCTCAGTACTAGCGGCCGAACCCTACGAGCAGTACTTC. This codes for CASSSVLAAEPYEQYF.

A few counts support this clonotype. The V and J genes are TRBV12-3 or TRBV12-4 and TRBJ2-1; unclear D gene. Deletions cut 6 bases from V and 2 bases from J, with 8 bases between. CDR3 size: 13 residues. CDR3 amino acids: CASSPEPYNEQFF. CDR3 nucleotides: TGTGCCAGCAGCCCCGAACCCTACAATGAGCAGTTCTTC.

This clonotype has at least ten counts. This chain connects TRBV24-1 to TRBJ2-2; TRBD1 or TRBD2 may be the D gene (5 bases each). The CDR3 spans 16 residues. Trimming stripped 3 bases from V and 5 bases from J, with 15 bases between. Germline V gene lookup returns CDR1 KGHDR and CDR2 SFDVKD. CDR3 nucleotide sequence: TGTGCCACCAGTGATACGCCGGGGCCGGGGACCGGGGAGCTGTTTTTT. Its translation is CATSDTPGPGTGELFF.

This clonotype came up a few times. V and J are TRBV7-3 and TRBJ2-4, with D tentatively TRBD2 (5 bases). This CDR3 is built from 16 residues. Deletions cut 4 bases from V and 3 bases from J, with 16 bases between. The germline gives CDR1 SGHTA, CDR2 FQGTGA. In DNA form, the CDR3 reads TGTGCCAGCAGCTCCACCCCGGACTGGGACAAAAACATTCAGTACTTC. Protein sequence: CASSSTPDWDKNIQYF.

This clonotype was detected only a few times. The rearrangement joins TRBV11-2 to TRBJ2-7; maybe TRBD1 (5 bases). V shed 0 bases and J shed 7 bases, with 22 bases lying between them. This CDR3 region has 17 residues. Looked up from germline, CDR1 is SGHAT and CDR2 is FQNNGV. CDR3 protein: CASSLDLYGRDPPEQYF. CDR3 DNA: TGTGCCAGCAGCTTAGATCTCTATGGCAGGGATCCCCCGGAGCAGTACTTC.

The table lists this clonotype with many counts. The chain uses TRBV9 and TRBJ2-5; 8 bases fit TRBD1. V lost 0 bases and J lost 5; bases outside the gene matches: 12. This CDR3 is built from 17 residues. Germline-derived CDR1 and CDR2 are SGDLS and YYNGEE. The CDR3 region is CASSVGALGQGRETQYF. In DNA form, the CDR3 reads TGTGCCAGCAGCGTAGGGGCCCTCGGACAGGGACGGGAGACCCAGTACTTC.

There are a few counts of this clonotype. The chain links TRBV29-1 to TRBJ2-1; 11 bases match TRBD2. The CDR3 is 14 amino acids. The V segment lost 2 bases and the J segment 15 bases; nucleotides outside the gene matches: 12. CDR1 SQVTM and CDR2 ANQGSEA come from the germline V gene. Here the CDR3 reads CSVETGLAETRVFF. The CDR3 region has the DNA TGCAGCGTTGAAACGGGACTAGCGGAGACCCGAGTGTTCTTC.

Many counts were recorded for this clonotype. CDR3 region: CASSGLRGKNIQYF. The DNA for the CDR3 is TGTGCCAGCAGCGGACTCAGGGGCAAAAACATTCAGTACTTC. The chain links TRBV11-2 to TRBJ2-4; TRBD1 is a possible D gene (6 bases). In germline, CDR1 is SGHAT, CDR2 FQNNGV. V was trimmed by 5 bases and J by 3 bases, leaving 11 bases between them. This CDR3 comprises 14 residues.

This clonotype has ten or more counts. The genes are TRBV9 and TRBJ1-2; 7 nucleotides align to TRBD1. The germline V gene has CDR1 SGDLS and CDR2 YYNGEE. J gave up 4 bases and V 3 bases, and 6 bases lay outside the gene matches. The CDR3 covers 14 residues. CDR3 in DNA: TGTGCCAGCAGCGGACAGGGCTTGAGCTATGGCTACACCTTC. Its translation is CASSGQGLSYGYTF. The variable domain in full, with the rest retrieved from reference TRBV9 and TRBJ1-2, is DSGVTQTPKHLITATGQRVTLRCSPRSGDLSVYWYQQSLDQGLQFLIQYYNGEERAKGNILERFSAQQFPDLHSELNLSSLELGDSALYFCASSGQGLSYGYTFGSGTRLTVV.

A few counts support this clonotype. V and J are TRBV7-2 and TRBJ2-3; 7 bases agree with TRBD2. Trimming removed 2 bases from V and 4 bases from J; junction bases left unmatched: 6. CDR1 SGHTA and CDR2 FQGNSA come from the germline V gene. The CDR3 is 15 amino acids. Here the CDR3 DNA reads TGTGCCAGCAGCTTAAAAGCGGGACGATCAGATACGCAGTATTTT. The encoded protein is CASSLKAGRSDTQYF.

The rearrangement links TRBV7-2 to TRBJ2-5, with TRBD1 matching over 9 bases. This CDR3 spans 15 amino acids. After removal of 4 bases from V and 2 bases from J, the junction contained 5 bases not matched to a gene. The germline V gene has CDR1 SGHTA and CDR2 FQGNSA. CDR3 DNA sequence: TGTGCCAGCAGCTCGATACAGGGGGCGCAAGAGACCCAGTACTTC. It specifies CASSSIQGAQETQYF.

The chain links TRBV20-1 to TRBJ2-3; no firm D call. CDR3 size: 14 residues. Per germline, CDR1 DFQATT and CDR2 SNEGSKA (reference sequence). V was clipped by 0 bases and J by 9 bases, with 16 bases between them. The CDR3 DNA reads TGCAGTGCTAGAGATCCGCCTGCCCATGGGACGCAGTATTTT. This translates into CSARDPPAHGTQYF.

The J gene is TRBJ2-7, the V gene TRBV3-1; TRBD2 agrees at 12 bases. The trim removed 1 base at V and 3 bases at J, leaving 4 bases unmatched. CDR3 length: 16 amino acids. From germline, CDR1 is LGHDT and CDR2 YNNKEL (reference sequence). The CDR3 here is CASSQGTSGTFYEQYF. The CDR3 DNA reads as TGTGCCAGCAGCCAAGGGACTAGCGGGACATTCTACGAGCAGTACTTC.

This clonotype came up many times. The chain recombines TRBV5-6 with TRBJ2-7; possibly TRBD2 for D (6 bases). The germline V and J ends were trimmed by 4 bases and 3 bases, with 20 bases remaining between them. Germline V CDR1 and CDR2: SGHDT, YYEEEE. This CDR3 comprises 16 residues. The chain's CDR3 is CASSDGRRVHRYEQYF. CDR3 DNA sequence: TGTGCCAGCAGCGACGGAAGGAGGGTCCATCGCTACGAGCAGTACTTC.

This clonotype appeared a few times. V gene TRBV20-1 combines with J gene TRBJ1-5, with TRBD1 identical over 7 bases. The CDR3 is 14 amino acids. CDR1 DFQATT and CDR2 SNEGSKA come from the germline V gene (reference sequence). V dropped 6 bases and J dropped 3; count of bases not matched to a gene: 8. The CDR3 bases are TGCAGTGCGACGAGGGGGCCACCCAATCAGCCCCAGCATTTT. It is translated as CSATRGPPNQPQHF.

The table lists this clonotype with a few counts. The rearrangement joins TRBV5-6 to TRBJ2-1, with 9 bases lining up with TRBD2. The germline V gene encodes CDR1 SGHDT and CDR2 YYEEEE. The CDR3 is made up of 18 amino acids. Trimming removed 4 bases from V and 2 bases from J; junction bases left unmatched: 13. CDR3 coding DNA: TGTGCCAGCAGCCTCACTGTGGGCGGGAGGGCCGCCTACAATGAGCAGTTCTTC. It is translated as CASSLTVGGRAAYNEQFF.

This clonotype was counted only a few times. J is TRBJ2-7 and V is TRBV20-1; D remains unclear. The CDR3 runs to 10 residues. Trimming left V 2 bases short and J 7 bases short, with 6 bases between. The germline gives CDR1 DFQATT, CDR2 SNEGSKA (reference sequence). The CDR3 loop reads CSARPREQYF. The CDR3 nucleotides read TGCAGTGCTAGACCAAGGGAGCAGTACTTC.

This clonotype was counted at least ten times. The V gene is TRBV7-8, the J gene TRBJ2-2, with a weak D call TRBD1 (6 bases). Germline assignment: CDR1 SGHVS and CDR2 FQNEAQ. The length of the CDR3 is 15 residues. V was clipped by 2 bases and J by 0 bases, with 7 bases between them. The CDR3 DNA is TGTGCCAGCAGCTTATCAGGGGCGAACACCGGGGAGCTGTTTTTT. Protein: CASSLSGANTGELFF.

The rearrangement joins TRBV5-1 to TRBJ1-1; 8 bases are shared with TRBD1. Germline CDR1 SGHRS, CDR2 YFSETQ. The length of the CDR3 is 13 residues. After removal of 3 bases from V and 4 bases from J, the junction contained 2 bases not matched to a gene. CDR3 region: CASSYDRGTEAFF. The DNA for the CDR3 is TGCGCCAGCAGCTATGACAGGGGCACTGAAGCTTTCTTT.

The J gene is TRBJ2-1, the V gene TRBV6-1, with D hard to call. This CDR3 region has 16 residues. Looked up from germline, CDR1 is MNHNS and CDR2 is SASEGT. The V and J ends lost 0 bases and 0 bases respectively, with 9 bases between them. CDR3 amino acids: CASSEAVASSYNEQFF. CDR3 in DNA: TGTGCCAGCAGTGAAGCCGTTGCGAGCTCCTACAATGAGCAGTTCTTC.

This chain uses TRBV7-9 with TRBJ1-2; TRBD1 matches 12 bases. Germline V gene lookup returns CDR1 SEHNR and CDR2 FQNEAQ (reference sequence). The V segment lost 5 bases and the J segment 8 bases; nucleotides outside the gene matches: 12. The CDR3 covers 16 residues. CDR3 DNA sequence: TGTGCCAGCAGCCAAGACGGCCTCGGGACAGGGGGCGGCTACACCTTC. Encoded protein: CASSQDGLGTGGGYTF.

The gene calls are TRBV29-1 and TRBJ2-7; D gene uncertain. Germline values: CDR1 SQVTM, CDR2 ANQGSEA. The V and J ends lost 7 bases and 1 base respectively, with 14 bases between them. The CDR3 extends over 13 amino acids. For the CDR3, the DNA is TGCAGCGCTTGTGACGGGCCTTCCTACGAGCAGTACTTC. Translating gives CSACDGPSYEQYF.

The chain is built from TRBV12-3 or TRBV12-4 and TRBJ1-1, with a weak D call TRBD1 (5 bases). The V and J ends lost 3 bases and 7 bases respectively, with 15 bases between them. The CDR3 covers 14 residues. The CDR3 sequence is CASSLGRGRGEAFF. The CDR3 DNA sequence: TGTGCCAGCAGTTTGGGAAGGGGAAGGGGTGAAGCTTTCTTT.

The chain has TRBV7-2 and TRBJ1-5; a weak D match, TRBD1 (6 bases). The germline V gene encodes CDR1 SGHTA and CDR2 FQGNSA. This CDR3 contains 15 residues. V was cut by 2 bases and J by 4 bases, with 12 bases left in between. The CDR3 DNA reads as TGTGCCAGCAGCTTATACAGGGATGGGAATCAGCCCCAGCATTTT. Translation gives CASSLYRDGNQPQHF.

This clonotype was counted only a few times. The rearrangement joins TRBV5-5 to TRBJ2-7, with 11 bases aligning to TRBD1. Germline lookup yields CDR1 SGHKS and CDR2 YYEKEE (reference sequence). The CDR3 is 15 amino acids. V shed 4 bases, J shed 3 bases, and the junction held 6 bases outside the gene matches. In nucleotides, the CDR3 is TGTGCCAGCAGCCCGGCTGGGACAGGGGGCTACGAGCAGTACTTC. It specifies CASSPAGTGGYEQYF. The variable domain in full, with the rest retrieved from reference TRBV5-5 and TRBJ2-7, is DAGVTQSPTHLIKTRGQQVTLRCSPISGHKSVSWYQQVLGQGPQFIFQYYEKEERGRGNFPDRFSARQFPNYSSELNVNALLLGDSALYLCASSPAGTGGYEQYFGPGTRLTVT.